The 10 T cell receptor beta chains listed next were all sequenced from one sample in a study of cytomegalovirus exposure and HLA in healthy donors. The PCR employed 60 Vbeta primers together with 13 Jbeta primers. Measured with immunoSEQ multiplex PCR; TCRdb has only the in-frame clones, and not every one. The data hold some 150,000 clones, with 77% observed a single time. The sample was PBMCs. These receptors all stem from a woman in her thirties in good health and CMV-seronegative.

The rearrangement joins TRBV5-1 to TRBJ2-1; D call uncertain. CDR3 length equals 12 residues. From germline, CDR1 is SGHRS and CDR2 YFSETQ. V gave up 0 bases and J gave up 8 bases, with 6 bases separating them. CDR3 sequence reads: CASSLVLDEQFF. The CDR3 DNA reads TGCGCCAGCAGCTTGGTCCTAGATGAGCAGTTCTTC.

The gene calls are TRBV30 and TRBJ2-7; no clear D gene. The CDR3 loop spans 12 amino acids. Trimming cost V 2 bases and J 4 bases, with 9 bases left between them. Looked up from germline, CDR1 is GTSNPN and CDR2 is SVGIG (reference sequence). DNA for the CDR3: TGTGCCTGGAGTACGGGTCGATACGAGCAGTACTTC. This sequence encodes CAWSTGRYEQYF.

The V and J genes are TRBV2 and TRBJ2-5; TRBD2 matches 11 bases. V shed 5 bases and J 3 bases; nucleotides not matched to a gene: 8. The germline gives CDR1 SNHLY, CDR2 FYNNEI. The CDR3 sequence is 16 residues long. In nucleotides, the CDR3 is TGTGCCAGCAGTCCCCAAGTGGGACTAGCGGAAGAGACCCAGTACTTC. Encoded protein: CASSPQVGLAEETQYF.

The chain recombines TRBV7-9 with TRBJ2-1; 13 bases are a match to TRBD2. J was trimmed by 8 bases and V by 8 bases; bases with no gene match: 6. Germline V CDR1 and CDR2: SEHNR, FQNEAQ (reference sequence). CDR3 length: 14 amino acids. The CDR3 DNA reads TGTGCCAGCCACGGGACTAGCGGGAACTATGAGCAGTTCTTC. It specifies CASHGTSGNYEQFF. Variable domain in full (rest from reference TRBV7-9 and TRBJ2-1): DTGVSQNPRHKITKRGQNVTFRCDPISEHNRLYWYRQTLGQGPEFLTYFQNEAQLEKSRLLSDRFSAERPKGSFSTLEIQRTEQGDSAMYLCASHGTSGNYEQFFGPGTRLTVL.

The sample holds one count of this clone. The CDR3 DNA sequence: TGCAGCGTAGTGAGGGAGTTCGGGTTTGCTTTCTTT. It encodes CSVVREFGFAFF. This rearrangement joins TRBV29-1 to TRBJ1-1; the D is unclear. The CDR3 is made up of 12 amino acids. Per germline, CDR1 SQVTM and CDR2 ANQGSEA. Trimming took 6 bases from V and 11 from J, leaving 19 bases between them. The full variable domain, in which reference TRBV29-1 and TRBJ1-1 provide the parts outside the CDR3, is SAVISQKPSRDICQRGTSLTIQCQVDSQVTMMFWYRQQPGQSLTLIATANQGSEATYESGFVIDKFPISRPNLTFSTLTVSNMSPEDSSIYLCSVVREFGFAFFGQGTRLTVV.

The chain couples TRBV5-6 to TRBJ2-3; D is ambiguous. The CDR3 runs to 13 residues. With 4 bases removed from V and 0 bases from J, the gap between germline ends came to 6 bases. Germline CDR1 SGHDT, CDR2 YYEEEE. CDR3 sequence: CASSRYSTDTQYF. The CDR3 bases are TGTGCCAGCAGCCGCTATAGCACAGATACGCAGTATTTT.

The chain has TRBV11-2 and TRBJ2-3; D is unresolved. Looked up from germline, CDR1 is SGHAT and CDR2 is FQNNGV. This CDR3 contains 12 residues. V dropped 6 bases and J dropped 2 bases, with 6 bases sitting between them. CDR3 coding DNA: TGTGCCAGCAGTTACTCCACAGATACGCAGTATTTT. Translation: CASSYSTDTQYF.

This clone is a singleton in its sample. V gene TRBV4-1 combines with J gene TRBJ2-1; tentative D call: TRBD1 (5 bases). Germline CDR1 MGHRA, CDR2 YSYEKL. The CDR3 length is 16 residues. The ends were cut back, 3 bases at V and 4 bases at J, with 16 bases in the middle. CDR3: CASSQDKRYSYNEQFF. DNA for the CDR3: TGCGCCAGCAGCCAGGACAAGAGGTATAGTTACAATGAGCAGTTCTTC.

The gene calls are TRBV4-2 and TRBJ1-2; D may be TRBD1 (5 bases). Trimming stripped 5 bases from V and 4 bases from J, with 17 bases between. The germline V gene has CDR1 LGHNA and CDR2 YNFKEQ. The CDR3 extends over 15 amino acids. The CDR3 DNA is TGTGCCAGCAGCGACCGGGACGGGAGTTTCTATGGCTACACCTTC. This codes for CASSDRDGSFYGYTF.

This clone has a single count. V gene TRBV9 combines with J gene TRBJ2-1; D may be TRBD2 (5 bases). V gave up 0 bases and J gave up 5 bases, with 15 bases separating them. Germline-derived CDR1 and CDR2 are SGDLS and YYNGEE. The CDR3 has 16 amino acids. The CDR3 sequence: CASSVASLDPNNEQFF. The CDR3, as DNA: TGTGCCAGCAGCGTAGCTAGCTTGGACCCTAACAATGAGCAGTTCTTC.